This T cell receptor (beta chain) was found in a study of T-cell reconstitution after alpha-beta-depleted transplantation in children (dated by TCRdb to the mid-2010s). The study in broad terms: Using TCR repertoire profiling, the study quantitatively followed how T-cell immune reconstitution unfolded in children after TCRalphabeta/CD19-depleted allogeneic hematopoietic cell transplantation.

The full study reports these points: In some patients, the high TCRbeta diversity seen at day 60 was put down to recipient T cells and intrathymic progenitors that had survived conditioning. The apparently early recovery of alphabetaT-cell counts about two months after transplant reportedly depended on only several hundred rapidly expanded clones that came from non-depleted graft cells. Over the following months the frequencies of hyperexpanded clones went down, and after one year T-cell counts and TCRbeta diversity were mostly credited to newly produced T cells.

Measured from the cysteine to the phenylalanine, the CDR3 is 15 residues long. Only the CDR3 part of the read is kept: 45 bases, read in frame from the first base. The germline V gene provides CDR1 SGHAT and CDR2 FQNNGV. The protocol used for the library was PCR. Instrument used: Illumina HiSeq 2500. Molecular barcoding was employed in the preparation of TCR libraries, with unique molecular identifiers being used to normalize TCRbeta repertoire quantification. The raw public data were reprocessed by TCRdb itself: fastp quality trimming at Q25, MiXCR clonotype calling, in-frame beta chains only. All rows with the same CDR3 protein become a single entry with the most common DNA and genes. This sample is represented by some 200,000 distinct CDR3 sequences; roughly 7.1% of them were singletons. Approximately 6% of the sample lies in the top ten. This clonotype was observed a handful of times. The target of this receptor is not known. This may stem from a read error, because a much larger clone lies one nucleotide away.

Interpreted using the paper, the treatment or condition label stands for: allogeneic hematopoietic cell transplantation with graft depleted of TCRalphabeta T cells and CD19 B cells. TCRalphabeta/CD19-depleted allogeneic hematopoietic cell grafts were given to the transplant recipients, all of whom were children. The sequence derives from a boy aged 2 to 10 with acute lymphoblastic leukemia, due to receive a stem cell transplant. The receptor chain draws on TRBV11-2 and TRBJ1-4; no D gene call is confident. The sample in question was PBMCs, obtained before TCRalphabeta/CD19-depleted stem cell transplant. The nucleotide sequence is TGTTCCAGCAGCTTAGAGCCGGACGCGACTCGAAAACTGTTTTTT. This yields the protein CSSSLEPDATRKLFF.